These T cell receptor beta chains were read from a single sample in a study of blood T cell repertoires in COVID-19. This table comes from immunoSEQ multiplex PCR, and its TCRdb copy is limited to in-frame clones, with some not included. This table has about 230,000 clones, about 85% appearing once. Sequencing was carried out using PBMCs or T cells enriched from blood (not recorded which). The receptors here all came from a man younger than 40 who had recovered from COVID-19. CDR3s include the opening cysteine and the closing phenylalanine or tryptophan. The D gene is left open where the match is weak. Clone size appears in some rows only: once, few, many, or a class for an expanded clone.

TRBV18	.	once	TRBJ2-1	TGTGCCAGCTCACCAGTCGACAATGAGCAGTTCTTC	CASSPVDNEQFF
TRBV13	TRBD1	.	TRBJ1-2	TGTGCCAGCAATACCGGGACAGGGGACTATGGCTACACCTTC	CASNTGTGDYGYTF
TRBV27	TRBD1	.	TRBJ2-7	TGTGATTTGACAAGAAGGGACAGGGGGCGTAAAAGTTCCTACGAGCAGTACTTC	CDLTRRDRGRKSSYEQYF
TRBV6-6	TRBD1	.	TRBJ1-1	TGTGCCAGCAGTTTTGGACAGGGTGAAGCTTTCTTT	CASSFGQGEAFF
TRBV6-2/TRBV6-3	TRBD1	.	TRBJ1-2	TGTGCCAGCAGTTACGGAGGACAGGGCGACTATGGCTACACCTTC	CASSYGGQGDYGYTF
TRBV27	.	once	TRBJ1-2	TGTGCCAGCAGTTCGACAGCTCCCTATGGCTACACCTTC	CASSSTAPYGYTF
TRBV5-6	.	once	TRBJ2-7	TGTGCCAGCAGCTTGGAAAGGCGGGGGCGGACCAAAGTAGGCGAGCAGTACTTC	CASSLERRGRTKVGEQYF
TRBV7-8	.	.	TRBJ2-1	TGTGCCAGCAGCTTAGCAGTGACAGGCTACAATGAGCAGTTCTTC	CASSLAVTGYNEQFF
TRBV6-6	.	.	TRBJ1-2	TGTGCCAGCAGGATCGACAGCAACTATGGCTACACCTTC	CASRIDSNYGYTF
TRBV5-5	TRBD2	.	TRBJ2-3	TGTGCCAGCAGCTTGAACCCGGGACTAAGTGTGGGTACGCAGTATTTT	CASSLNPGLSVGTQYF
TRBV9	TRBD2	.	TRBJ2-3	TGTGCCAGCAGCTTTGGAGCGGGGAGTTCCAGCACAGATACGCAGTATTTT	CASSFGAGSSSTDTQYF
TRBV19	.	.	TRBJ1-3	TGTGCCAGTAGTATCACAGGGCTCTCTGGAAACACCATATATTTT	CASSITGLSGNTIYF
TRBV27	.	.	TRBJ2-7	TGTGCCAGCAGTTTATCCAGGCTCTTCGAGCAGTACTTC	CASSLSRLFEQYF
TRBV21-1	.	.	TRBJ1-1	TGTGCCAGCAGCCAAAGAACGGGCACTGAAGCTTTCTTT	CASSQRTGTEAFF
TRBV12-3/TRBV12-4	.	.	TRBJ1-6	TGTGCCAGCAGTTTCCGGGACTATTCACCCCTCCACTTT	CASSFRDYSPLHF
TRBV2	.	.	TRBJ2-1	TGTGCCAGCAGTGAAACGGATGAGCAGTTCTTC	CASSETDEQFF
TRBV7-9	TRBD2	.	TRBJ2-7	TGTGCCAGCAGCTCTGGGACTAGCGGTTGGAGCTCCTACGAGCAGTACTTC	CASSSGTSGWSSYEQYF
TRBV14	TRBD2	.	TRBJ2-7	TGTGCCAGCAGCCAAGGTCTAGCGGGGGGTTCCTACGAGCAGTACTTC	CASSQGLAGGSYEQYF
TRBV13	TRBD1	.	TRBJ1-6	TGTGCCAGCAGCGCCATGGGACAGGGGAATTCACCCCTCCACTTT	CASSAMGQGNSPLHF
TRBV7-9	TRBD1	.	TRBJ2-7	TGTGCCAGCAGCCTGCACGGACAGGGAATTCTGAACGAGCAGTACTTC	CASSLHGQGILNEQYF
TRBV14	TRBD1	.	TRBJ2-7	TGTGCCAGCAGCCTAACCGGGACAGGGCCCTACGAGCAGTACTTC	CASSLTGTGPYEQYF
TRBV19	.	few	TRBJ1-4	TGTGCCAGTAGTACAAGGGGAAAACTGTTTTTT	CASSTRGKLFF
TRBV30	.	.	TRBJ1-3	TGTGCCTGGATCCTTGGAGGGGAATCTGGAAACACCATATATTTT	CAWILGGESGNTIYF
TRBV18	TRBD2	.	TRBJ2-5	TGTGCCAGCTCACCCCCGGGACTAGGGTTGGAGACCCAGTACTTC	CASSPPGLGLETQYF
TRBV30	TRBD1	.	TRBJ1-2	TGTGCCTGGAGTACACCACGGACAGGGGACTATGGCTACACCTTC	CAWSTPRTGDYGYTF
TRBV11-2	.	.	TRBJ1-4	TGTGCCAGCAGCTTTAGTCATAATGAAAAACTGTTTTTT	CASSFSHNEKLFF
TRBV7-2	.	.	TRBJ2-2	TGTGCCAGCAGCTTATCGCGGGACACCGGGGAGCTGTTTTTT	CASSLSRDTGELFF